These T cell receptor beta chains were read from a single sample in a study of human T cells and chemical hapten exposure. MiXCR, run by TCRdb on the RACE reads, gives a single entry per CDR3 protein. The sample carries about 190,000 distinct CDR3 sequences, more than 20% recorded once. The starting material was whole blood, obtained in connection with sensitization to the hapten diphenylcyclopropenone (DPC). These receptors all stem from a woman aged 40 to 50 with alopecia areata. Some clones in this sample may be carry-over from other donors' samples. Each CDR3 is given with its conserved first and last residue. Each record gives: J gene, D gene, V gene, clone size, CDR3 DNA, CDR3 protein. D genes are given only for firm matches. The listing skips clone size in some rows; elsewhere it reads once, few, many or a size class.

>TRBJ2-3|TRBD1|TRBV20-1|few
TGCAGTGCTCGCAGGGGGTCTAGCACAGATACGCAGTATTTT
CSARRGSSTDTQYF
>TRBJ1-2|-|TRBV20-1|-
TGCAGTGCTAGAGAGGGCCACTATGGCTACACCTTC
CSAREGHYGYTF
>TRBJ2-3|-|TRBV20-1|-
TGCAGTGCTAGAGATAGAGGGGAGACGGGGCCCACAGATACGCAGTATTTT
CSARDRGETGPTDTQYF
>TRBJ2-7|TRBD1|TRBV29-1|many
TGCAGCGCCCGACAGGGTACCTACGAGCAGTACTTC
CSARQGTYEQYF
>TRBJ2-7|TRBD1|TRBV29-1|-
TGCAGCGTTGCGGGACAGGGGGTTTACTACGAGCAGTACTTC
CSVAGQGVYYEQYF
>TRBJ2-2|-|TRBV12-3/TRBV12-4|few
TGTGCCAGCAGTTTAATGTTAGCAGGGAACACCGGGGAGCTGTTTTTT
CASSLMLAGNTGELFF
>TRBJ2-1|TRBD2|TRBV6-5|-
TGTGCCAGCACCTATGGTGGCGGGAGGGGGAATGAGCAGTTCTTC
CASTYGGGRGNEQFF
>TRBJ2-7|TRBD2|TRBV20-1|-
TGCAGTGCTAGAAGAACTAGCGGGACCACCTACGAGCAGTACTTC
CSARRTSGTTYEQYF
>TRBJ2-2|-|TRBV15|many
TGTGCCACCAAGAGCGTAAACACCGGGGAGCTGTTTTTT
CATKSVNTGELFF
>TRBJ1-2|-|TRBV5-1|few
TGCGCCAGCGGTCAGGGGAATGGCTACACCTTC
CASGQGNGYTF
>TRBJ2-3|-|TRBV6-5|-
TGTGCCAGCAGTTACACAGACAGGAGAGATACGCAGTATTTT
CASSYTDRRDTQYF
>TRBJ1-1|-|TRBV20-1|-
TGCAGTGCCCCGACGGGGGTTGGCATAGAAGCTTTCTTT
CSAPTGVGIEAFF
>TRBJ2-7|-|TRBV10-3|few
TGTGCCATTGGACGGTATATTTCCTACGAGCAGTACTTC
CAIGRYISYEQYF
>TRBJ2-1|-|TRBV29-1|few
TGCAGCGTTGCCCGTATAGGGGGTGAGCAGTTCTTC
CSVARIGGEQFF
>TRBJ2-3|-|TRBV9|few
TGTGCCAGCAGCACCAGAGGAGCAGGTACCACAGATACGCAGTATTTT
CASSTRGAGTTDTQYF
>TRBJ2-2|-|TRBV28|few
TGTGCCAGCAGTTCGGGGACAGGTCTAGCGGCGAACACCGGGGAGCTGTTTTTT
CASSSGTGLAANTGELFF
>TRBJ2-2|TRBD2|TRBV27|-
TGTGCCAGCACCAAAATGGAGCGGGAGAACACCGGGGAGCTGTTTTTT
CASTKMERENTGELFF
>TRBJ1-2|TRBD1|TRBV29-1|-
TGCAGCGTTGAGGACAGGACTACTTATGGCTACACCTTC
CSVEDRTTYGYTF
>TRBJ2-3|-|TRBV20-1|-
TGCAGTGCTGGGGGCCATAGCACAGATACGCAGTATTTT
CSAGGHSTDTQYF
>TRBJ2-1|-|TRBV12-3/TRBV12-4|-
TGTGCCAGCAGTTTAGGAGGTAGCTACTCCTACAATGAGCAGTTCTTC
CASSLGGSYSYNEQFF
>TRBJ2-1|-|TRBV20-1|-
TGCAGTGCTTTCCGACTGGGCCAGGAGCAGTTCTTC
CSAFRLGQEQFF
>TRBJ1-2|TRBD1|TRBV29-1|few
TGCAGCGGAGGACAGGGTGGAGGCTACACCTTC
CSGGQGGGYTF
>TRBJ1-1|TRBD1|TRBV29-1|-
TGCAGCGTTAAAAACCAGGGGGTGGGTGAAGCTTTCTTT
CSVKNQGVGEAFF
>TRBJ2-5|-|TRBV7-8|once
TGTGCCAGCAGCTTAGCAGGGACTGTGAAGACCCAGTACTTC
CASSLAGTVKTQYF
>TRBJ1-1|-|TRBV21-1|few
TGTGCCAGCAGCAAAGGGAACTGCGGCATGAACACTGAAGCTTTCTTT
CASSKGNCGMNTEAFF
>TRBJ2-7|-|TRBV7-2|-
TGTGCCAGCAGCTTACTAGACTGGACCACCTACGAGCAGTACTTC
CASSLLDWTTYEQYF
>TRBJ2-2|-|TRBV19|few
TGTGCCAGTAGTATAACCGGCGCGAACACCGGGGAGCTGTTTTTT
CASSITGANTGELFF
>TRBJ2-5|-|TRBV20-1|few
TGCAGTGCTAGAGGTCCAGGACGGTTCCAAGAGACCCAGTACTTC
CSARGPGRFQETQYF
>TRBJ1-3|-|TRBV29-1|-
TGCAGCGCTCAATATGACATCCTCTCTGGAAACACCATATATTTT
CSAQYDILSGNTIYF
>TRBJ2-1|-|TRBV3-1|few
TGTGCCAGCAGCCAAGATGTAGGGGTAAGCTATGAGCAGTTCTTC
CASSQDVGVSYEQFF
>TRBJ1-3|-|TRBV13|-
TGTGCCAGCAGCTCCCGGGCGGGTAGCTCTGGAAACACCATATATTTT
CASSSRAGSSGNTIYF
>TRBJ1-1|-|TRBV5-1|once
TGCGCCAGCGCCAGGACAGATAACACTGAAGCTTTCTTT
CASARTDNTEAFF
>TRBJ2-4|-|TRBV4-2|-
TGTGCCAGCAGCCAAGATCCCGGAACCAAAAACATTCAGTACTTC
CASSQDPGTKNIQYF
>TRBJ2-3|-|TRBV27|few
TGTGCCAGCAGTTTATTTCCGGGTAGCACAGATACGCAGTATTTT
CASSLFPGSTDTQYF
>TRBJ2-3|-|TRBV6-5|few
TGTGCCAGCAGTTACTCCGAGTCAGATACGCAGTATTTT
CASSYSESDTQYF
>TRBJ1-1|-|TRBV20-1|-
TGCAGTGCTCCGGGGCCGGGGTGGACTGAAGCTTTCTTT
CSAPGPGWTEAFF
>TRBJ1-2|-|TRBV10-3|-
TGTGCCATCAGTGAGGGCGGTCGGTACGGCTACACCTTC
CAISEGGRYGYTF
>TRBJ2-7|TRBD1|TRBV28|few
TGTGCCAGCACTACGGCCGGGACAGACTCCTACGAGCAGTACTTC
CASTTAGTDSYEQYF
>TRBJ1-6|TRBD1|TRBV9|few
TGTGCCAGCAGCGTAGTTCCGGGACAGGCCGATTCACCCCTCCACTTT
CASSVVPGQADSPLHF
>TRBJ2-1|TRBD2|TRBV20-1|few
TGCAGTGCTAGTAAAAGAGCGGGGGGATACAATGAGCAGTTCTTC
CSASKRAGGYNEQFF
>TRBJ2-3|-|TRBV7-9|few
TGTGCCAGCAGCCAAAGACAGATAACAGATACGCAGTATTTT
CASSQRQITDTQYF
>TRBJ1-6|-|TRBV20-1|few
TGCAGTGGGTCCTCGGAGCGCTATTCACCCCTCCACTTT
CSGSSERYSPLHF
>TRBJ2-6|TRBD1|TRBV7-8|few
TGTGCCAGCAGCTCCTGGAAGGGGGCCGGGGCCAACGTCCTGACTTTC
CASSSWKGAGANVLTF
>TRBJ2-1|-|TRBV29-1|once
TGCAGCGTTGAATTTGCGGGCCGATCCTACAATGAGCAGTTCTTC
CSVEFAGRSYNEQFF
>TRBJ2-1|-|TRBV7-3|-
TGTGCCAGCAGCTTAAACAGGGACTCCTACAATGAGCAGTTCTTC
CASSLNRDSYNEQFF
>TRBJ1-5|TRBD1|TRBV12-3/TRBV12-4|few
TGTGCCAGCATCTTAGGGACAGGAATTAGCAATCAGCCCCAGCATTTT
CASILGTGISNQPQHF
>TRBJ2-1|-|TRBV4-2|many
TGTGCCAGCAGCCAAGACCATTTGACTGAGCAGTTCTTC
CASSQDHLTEQFF
>TRBJ2-3|TRBD1|TRBV28|many
TGTGCCAGCAGTTCTGGGACAGGGGTAACAGATACGCAGTATTTT
CASSSGTGVTDTQYF
>TRBJ2-7|TRBD1|TRBV5-1|-
TGCGCCAGCAGCTTCACAGGGGGTGGGTCCTACGAGCAGTACTTC
CASSFTGGGSYEQYF
>TRBJ2-7|-|TRBV2|few
TGTGCCAGCAGTGAAATTCAGGGCTACGAGCAGTACTTC
CASSEIQGYEQYF
>TRBJ1-2|TRBD1|TRBV20-1|few
TGCAGTGCCCCTCCGGGACAGGGGTTTAATGGCTACACCTTC
CSAPPGQGFNGYTF
>TRBJ2-7|TRBD1|TRBV20-1|-
TGCAGTGCAAACGACAGGGGCGGGTACGAGCAGTACTTC
CSANDRGGYEQYF
>TRBJ2-1|TRBD2|TRBV12-3/TRBV12-4|-
TGTGCCAGCAGTTTGCTAGCGGTGAAGTACAATGAGCAGTTCTTC
CASSLLAVKYNEQFF
>TRBJ2-1|TRBD2|TRBV7-2|few
TGTGCCAGCAGCTTCGGCCAACTAGCGGGAGTTCTGTTCTTC
CASSFGQLAGVLFF
>TRBJ1-6|-|TRBV25-1|-
TGTGCCAGCAGATCTGGATCCCACGCGAGCTCCTATAATTCACCCCTCCACTTT
CASRSGSHASSYNSPLHF
>TRBJ2-7|TRBD1|TRBV5-4|few
TGTGCCAGCAGCGGAACAGGGGGCAGGGAGCAGTACTTC
CASSGTGGREQYF
>TRBJ1-2|-|TRBV24-1|-
TGTGCCACCAGTGATTTGCAAGAGCGGGGCTACACCTTC
CATSDLQERGYTF